Presented here are 23 T cell receptor beta chains from one specimen sequenced in a study of cytomegalovirus exposure and HLA in healthy donors. The repertoire was sequenced with immunoSEQ multiplex PCR; TCRdb's copy has only in-frame clones and lacks some. The sample holds 180,000 or so clones, around nine tenths seen once. The sequencing sample was made of PBMCs. The origin of the receptors is a man younger than 35 in good health and CMV-seropositive.

The chain carries TRBV28 and TRBJ2-5, with D possibly matching TRBD2 (5 bases). V was trimmed by 2 bases and J by 4 bases, leaving 11 bases between them. Germline V gives CDR1 MDHEN, CDR2 SYDVKM. The CDR3 covers 14 residues. Here the CDR3 reads CASSLPEELETQYF. The CDR3 nucleotides are TGTGCCAGCAGTTTACCGGAGGAGTTAGAGACCCAGTACTTC.

The chain links TRBV5-1 to TRBJ2-7, with D tentatively TRBD1 (6 bases). Trimming stripped 3 bases from V and 3 bases from J, with 10 bases between. The germline V gene has CDR1 SGHRS and CDR2 YFSETQ. The CDR3 has 13 amino acids. CDR3 coding DNA: TGCGCCAGCAGCTCAACAGGGATCTACGAGCAGTACTTC. This codes for CASSSTGIYEQYF.

V is TRBV18 and J is TRBJ2-2; 8 bases align to TRBD1. Germline-derived CDR1 and CDR2 are KGHSH and LQKENI. J gave up 4 bases and V 3 bases, and 7 bases lay outside the gene matches. This CDR3 has 16 residues. For the CDR3, the DNA is TGTGCCAGCTCACCCTCCCAGGGGGCGACCACCGGGGAGCTGTTTTTT. This translates into CASSPSQGATTGELFF.

The V and J genes are TRBV12-5 and TRBJ1-5; 8 bases match TRBD1. Looked up from germline, CDR1 is LGHNT and CDR2 is FRNRAP. With V trimmed by 4 bases and J by 6 bases, 5 bases remained unmatched. CDR3 length: 14 amino acids. CDR3 loop: CASGSGGWAQPQHF. The CDR3 bases are TGTGCTAGTGGTTCAGGGGGCTGGGCTCAGCCCCAGCATTTT. Variable domain in full (rest from reference TRBV12-5 and TRBJ1-5): DARVTQTPRHKVTEMGQEVTMRCQPILGHNTVFWYRQTMMQGLELLAYFRNRAPLDDSGMPKDRFSAEMPDATLATLKIQPSEPRDSAVYFCASGSGGWAQPQHFGDGTRLSIL.

This clone was recorded once. This sequence joins TRBV30 and TRBJ1-6, with D possibly being TRBD1 (5 bases). Germline V CDR1 and CDR2: GTSNPN, SVGIG (reference sequence). The V and J ends lost 2 bases and 10 bases respectively, with 9 bases between them. CDR3 length equals 12 residues. The DNA for the CDR3 is TGTGCCTGGAGTAAGGAGGGGTCACCCCTCCACTTT. Protein product: CAWSKEGSPLHF.

The rearrangement joins TRBV9 to TRBJ2-1, with 8 bases identical to TRBD2. The junction had 11 bases not matched to a gene; V was cut back by 0 bases and J by 3 bases. The CDR3 runs to 18 residues. CDR1 SGDLS and CDR2 YYNGEE come from the germline V gene. The CDR3 loop reads CASSVEGGRTFDYNEQFF. The CDR3 DNA follows: TGTGCCAGCAGCGTAGAGGGCGGGAGGACCTTTGACTACAATGAGCAGTTCTTC.

The V gene is TRBV27, the J gene TRBJ2-7, with D tentatively TRBD1 (6 bases). V shed 4 bases and J shed 1 base, with 11 bases lying between them. This CDR3 is 14 amino acids long. Looked up from germline, CDR1 is MNHEY and CDR2 is SMNVEV (reference sequence). CDR3 nucleotide sequence: TGTGCCAGCAGTTCGACAGGAAAATCCTACGAGCAGTACTTC. Encoded protein: CASSSTGKSYEQYF.

This rearrangement joins TRBV5-1 to TRBJ2-7, with D possibly TRBD2 on 6 matching bases. The CDR3 spans 18 residues. V lost 0 bases, J lost 0 bases, and 19 bases lay in between. Germline loops: CDR1 SGHRS, CDR2 YFSETQ. Here the CDR3 DNA reads TGCGCCAGCAGCTTGGGTCACGAGCCCGGGGGTAGCTCCTACGAGCAGTACTTC. This encodes CASSLGHEPGGSSYEQYF.

This chain uses TRBV6-6 with TRBJ2-7; D is perhaps TRBD2 (6 bases). Germline CDR1 reads MNHNY; CDR2 reads SVGAGI (reference sequence). The CDR3 has 15 residues. The V gene lost 0 bases and the J gene lost 3 bases, with 12 bases spanning the gap. This CDR3 reads CASSYSGGGYYEQYF. CDR3 bases: TGTGCCAGCAGTTACTCGGGGGGAGGCTACTACGAGCAGTACTTC.

This rearrangement joins TRBV6-1 to TRBJ2-3; 11 nucleotides line up with TRBD2. V lost 0 bases, J lost 7 bases, and 9 bases stayed unmatched. The CDR3 is made up of 17 amino acids. Germline loops: CDR1 MNHNS, CDR2 SASEGT. CDR3 nucleotide sequence: TGTGCCAGCAGTGAAGCGGTACTAGCGGGAGCAGTGTATACGCAGTATTTT. Translating gives CASSEAVLAGAVYTQYF.

The chain joins TRBV11-1 to TRBJ2-2, with TRBD2 matching over 7 bases. The junction had 5 bases not matched to a gene; V was cut back by 4 bases and J by 3 bases. The germline V gene has CDR1 SGHAT and CDR2 FQDESV (reference sequence). CDR3 length: 15 residues. CDR3 protein: CASSWGGSDTGELFF. CDR3 nucleotides: TGTGCCAGCAGCTGGGGCGGGAGTGACACCGGGGAGCTGTTTTTT. Full variable domain (remainder filled in from reference TRBV11-1 and TRBJ2-2): EAEVAQSPRYKITEKSQAVAFWCDPISGHATLYWYRQILGQGPELLVQFQDESVVDDSQLPKDRFSAERLKGVDSTLKIQPAELGDSAMYLCASSWGGSDTGELFFGEGSRLTVL.

This sequence joins TRBV7-2 and TRBJ2-3; D ambiguous. Trimming left V 3 bases short and J 1 base short, with 11 bases between. The CDR3 extends over 15 amino acids. Germline V CDR1 and CDR2: SGHTA, FQGNSA. In nucleotides, the CDR3 is TGTGCCAGCAGCTTTAAGCACCTAGGCACAGATACGCAGTATTTT. It translates to CASSFKHLGTDTQYF.

The V call is TRBV9, the J call TRBJ2-7; the match to TRBD2 covers 10 bases. The CDR3 has 16 residues. The germline V gene encodes CDR1 SGDLS and CDR2 YYNGEE. The trim removed 0 bases at V and 0 bases at J, leaving 3 bases unmatched. CDR3 DNA sequence: TGTGCCAGCAGCGTAGCCCCTAGCGGGAGCTCCTACGAGCAGTACTTC. Amino acids: CASSVAPSGSSYEQYF.

The chain links TRBV5-4 to TRBJ2-7, with D maybe TRBD2 (7 bases). The CDR3 runs to 14 residues. The germline V gene has CDR1 SGHNT and CDR2 YYREEE (reference sequence). V was cut by 5 bases and J by 7 bases, with 19 bases left in between. This chain's CDR3 is CASRTIGGAREQYF. The CDR3 bases are TGTGCCAGCAGAACTATTGGGGGGGCGAGGGAGCAGTACTTC.

The chain is built from TRBV6-4 and TRBJ2-2, with D unresolved. Germline V lookup: CDR1 MRHNA, CDR2 SNTAGT. This CDR3 has 14 residues. V lost 6 bases and J 5 bases, leaving 13 bases between the germline ends. CDR3 region: CASRPTTLTGELFF. The CDR3 DNA reads as TGTGCCAGCAGACCCACTACGTTGACCGGGGAGCTGTTTTTT.

This clone was observed a single time. The chain links TRBV28 to TRBJ2-7, with TRBD1 matching 8 bases. This CDR3 comprises 16 residues. Germline trimming cut 5 bases from V and 5 bases from J; bases unmatched to any gene: 14. CDR1 and CDR2 from the germline V gene are MDHEN and SYDVKM. For the CDR3, the DNA is TGTGCCAGCAGTCCCCAGGGGGCGGGCTCTGGTAACGAGCAGTACTTC. This translates into CASSPQGAGSGNEQYF.

CDR3 region: CASSENGLAVAYEQYF. The CDR3 bases are TGTGCCAGCAGTGAGAATGGGCTAGCGGTTGCCTACGAGCAGTACTTC. The chain combines TRBV6-1 with TRBJ2-7; TRBD2 aligns across 7 bases. Germline CDR1 reads MNHNS; CDR2 reads SASEGT. CDR3 length: 16 amino acids. V dropped 3 bases and J dropped 2; count of bases not matched to a gene: 10.

The chain uses TRBV6-5 and TRBJ1-1; D possibly corresponds to TRBD1 (5 bases). CDR1 and CDR2 (germline): MNHEY, SVGAGI. The CDR3 extends over 14 amino acids. The V gene lost 7 bases and the J gene lost 4 bases, with 16 bases spanning the gap. CDR3 DNA sequence: TGTGCCAGCAAGCTCCAGGGTTGGGGCACTGAAGCTTTCTTT. It translates to CASKLQGWGTEAFF.

The chain uses TRBV9 and TRBJ2-7, with 11 bases aligning to TRBD2. V shed 0 bases, J shed 6 bases, and the junction held 5 bases outside the gene matches. CDR1 is SGDLS and CDR2 is YYNGEE in the germline V gene. The CDR3 loop spans 15 amino acids. This CDR3 is CASSVGGLAGGEQYF. The CDR3 bases are TGTGCCAGCAGCGTAGGAGGGCTAGCGGGAGGCGAGCAGTACTTC.

This clone was seen repeatedly, ten times or more. The gene calls are TRBV27 and TRBJ2-1, with 11 bases fitting TRBD2. Germline lookup yields CDR1 MNHEY and CDR2 SMNVEV (reference sequence). V was pared by 5 bases and J by 6 bases, with 6 bases of the junction left unmatched. The CDR3 is made up of 15 amino acids. CDR3 DNA sequence: TGTGCCAGCAGTCCTATAGCGGGAGGGCCCAATGAGCAGTTCTTC. Amino acids: CASSPIAGGPNEQFF.

The rearrangement joins TRBV6-5 to TRBJ1-2; 9 nucleotides align to TRBD1. Trimming took 2 bases from V and 4 from J; bases not matched to a gene: 8. Per germline, CDR1 MNHEY and CDR2 SVGAGI. The CDR3 covers 16 residues. As DNA, the CDR3 is TGTGCCAGCAGTTACCGCTCCGGGACAGGGCTCTATGGCTACACCTTC. It encodes CASSYRSGTGLYGYTF.

The chain couples TRBV7-2 to TRBJ2-7; D is unclear. Germline V gene data show CDR1 as SGHTA and CDR2 as FQGNSA. V shed 1 base and J shed 3 bases, with 4 bases lying between them. CDR3 length: 12 residues. CDR3 DNA sequence: TGTGCCAGCAGCTTAGTTATCTACGAGCAGTACTTC. Translating gives CASSLVIYEQYF.

This clone was seen a handful of times. The rearrangement uses TRBV7-2 and TRBJ1-2; 7 nucleotides line up with TRBD1. Germline loops: CDR1 SGHTA, CDR2 FQGNSA. The CDR3 is made up of 15 amino acids. Germline trimming cut 6 bases from V and 6 bases from J; bases unmatched to any gene: 13. The CDR3 loop reads CASRPGGDSTDGYTF. The CDR3 region has the DNA TGTGCCAGCAGGCCGGGGGGGGACAGCACCGATGGCTACACCTTC.